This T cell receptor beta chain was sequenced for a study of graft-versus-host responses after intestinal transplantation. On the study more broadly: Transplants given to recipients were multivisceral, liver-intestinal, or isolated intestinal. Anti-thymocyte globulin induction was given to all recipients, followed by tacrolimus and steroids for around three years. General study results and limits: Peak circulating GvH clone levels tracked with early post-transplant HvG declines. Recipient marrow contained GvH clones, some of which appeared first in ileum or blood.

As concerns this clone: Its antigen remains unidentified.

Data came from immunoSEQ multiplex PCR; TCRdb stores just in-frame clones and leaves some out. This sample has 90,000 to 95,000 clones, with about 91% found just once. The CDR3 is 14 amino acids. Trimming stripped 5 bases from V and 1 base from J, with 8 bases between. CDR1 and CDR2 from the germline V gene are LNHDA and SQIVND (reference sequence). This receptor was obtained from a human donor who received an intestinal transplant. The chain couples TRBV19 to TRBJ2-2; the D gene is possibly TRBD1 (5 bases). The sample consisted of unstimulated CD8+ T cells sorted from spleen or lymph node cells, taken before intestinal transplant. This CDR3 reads CASSGAENTGELFF. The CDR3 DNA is TGTGCCAGTAGTGGGGCGGAGAACACCGGGGAGCTGTTTTTT.